This T cell receptor beta chain was recovered during a study of T-cell reconstitution after alpha-beta-depleted transplantation in children. Preparing the TCRbeta library involved the use of unique molecular identifiers. TCRdb redid the calling of the PCR reads with MiXCR, one entry per CDR3 protein. In the table there are around 480,000 distinct CDR3 sequences, 32% of which are singletons. With V trimmed by 4 bases and J by 2 bases, 1 base remained unmatched. Germline V gene sequence: CDR1 SQVTM, CDR2 ANQGSEA. The CDR3 spans 13 residues. The chain recombines TRBV29-1 with TRBJ2-7, with 11 bases lining up with TRBD1. The sequencing here drew on PBMCs from the stem cell graft donor, taken from the stem cell graft. The origin of this receptor is a human donor who donated a stem cell graft to a child with aplastic anemia. The CDR3 sequence: CSVGTGGTYEQYF. In nucleotides, the CDR3 is TGCAGCGTTGGGACAGGGGGCACCTACGAGCAGTACTTC.